This is a list of T cell receptor beta chains from one sample in a study of cytomegalovirus exposure and HLA in healthy donors. Clones were read by immunoSEQ multiplex PCR, and TCRdb kept only the in-frame ones, dropping some. Of over 150,000 clones listed, around 75% are singletons. Sequencing was done on a sample of PBMCs. These TCRs come from a young man in good health and CMV-seropositive. Both conserved end residues are part of each CDR3. D genes are given only for firm matches. Clone size, where shown, is once, few, many, or a class for clones that have expanded.

size: NA
D: NA
V: TRBV7-6
J: TRBJ2-1
length: 11
CDR3: CASSSRLEQFF
DNA: TGTGCCAGCAGCTCCCGACTCGAGCAGTTCTTC

size: NA
D: NA
V: TRBV7-9
J: TRBJ2-5
length: 15
CDR3: CASSPGWASEETQYF
DNA: TGTGCCAGCAGCCCGGGATGGGCTAGCGAAGAGACCCAGTACTTC

size: NA
D: NA
V: TRBV4-2
J: TRBJ2-1
length: 14
CDR3: CASSQERTNYEQFF
DNA: TGTGCCAGCAGCCAAGAAAGAACCAACTATGAGCAGTTCTTC

size: NA
D: TRBD1
V: TRBV7-3
J: TRBJ1-6
length: 15
CDR3: CASSASQGPNSPLHF
DNA: TGTGCCAGCAGCGCCTCACAGGGGCCTAATTCACCCCTCCACTTT

size: NA
D: NA
V: TRBV7-9
J: TRBJ2-2
length: 15
CDR3: CASSPLGANTGELFF
DNA: TGTGCCAGCAGCCCCTTGGGGGCCAACACCGGGGAGCTGTTTTTT

size: few
D: NA
V: TRBV6-1
J: TRBJ1-1
length: 12
CDR3: CASSAEGLQAFF
DNA: TGTGCCAGCAGTGCTGAGGGATTGCAAGCTTTCTTT

size: many
D: NA
V: TRBV4-3
J: TRBJ1-3
length: 16
CDR3: CASSHRTGGSGNTIYF
DNA: TGCGCCAGCAGCCACCGGACCGGGGGGTCTGGAAACACCATATATTTT

size: NA
D: TRBD1
V: TRBV9
J: TRBJ1-2
length: 14
CDR3: CASSAYGQVYGYTF
DNA: TGTGCCAGCAGCGCTTACGGACAGGTCTATGGCTACACCTTC

size: once
D: NA
V: TRBV2
J: TRBJ2-1
length: 11
CDR3: CASSVEGLQFF
DNA: TGTGCCAGCAGTGTGGAGGGGCTGCAGTTCTTC

size: NA
D: NA
V: TRBV14
J: TRBJ1-1
length: 16
CDR3: CASSVSPRGGGTEAFF
DNA: TGTGCCAGCAGCGTATCCCCCAGGGGCGGGGGGACTGAAGCTTTCTTT

size: NA
D: NA
V: TRBV5-6
J: TRBJ1-1
length: 16
CDR3: CASSLIAGVANTEAFF
DNA: TGTGCCAGCAGCTTAATAGCAGGGGTTGCGAACACTGAAGCTTTCTTT

size: NA
D: TRBD2
V: TRBV9
J: TRBJ2-1
length: 15
CDR3: CASSVEAGGPNEQFF
DNA: TGTGCCAGCAGCGTAGAAGCGGGGGGGCCCAATGAGCAGTTCTTC

size: NA
D: NA
V: TRBV7-9
J: TRBJ1-2
length: 12
CDR3: CASSLALYGYTF
DNA: TGTGCCAGCAGCTTAGCCCTCTATGGCTACACCTTC

size: NA
D: TRBD1
V: TRBV6-5
J: TRBJ1-5
length: 15
CDR3: CASSPQGNSNQPQHF
DNA: TGTGCCAGCAGCCCACAGGGGAATAGCAATCAGCCCCAGCATTTT

size: once
D: NA
V: TRBV10-3
J: TRBJ2-7
length: 14
CDR3: CAISRSSSTYEQYF
DNA: TGTGCCATCAGTCGTAGCTCATCGACCTACGAGCAGTACTTC

size: NA
D: TRBD1
V: TRBV7-6
J: TRBJ2-2
length: 14
CDR3: CASSARQGTGELFF
DNA: TGTGCCAGCAGCGCCCGACAGGGTACCGGGGAGCTGTTTTTT